This TCR beta chain was sequenced during a study of cytomegalovirus exposure and HLA in healthy donors. Findings and limits, study-wide: The study listed approximately 160 cytomegalovirus-associated TCR beta chains. TCR beta V segments were, for the most part, productive about 90% or about 30% of the time in an earlier analysis.

This clone was observed a handful of times. The antigen remains undetermined. The germline V gene encodes CDR1 LGHNA and CDR2 YNFKEQ. The CDR3 covers 15 residues. Trimming took 6 bases from V and 5 from J; bases not matched to a gene: 7. PCR employed 60 Vbeta and 13 Jbeta primers. The data were produced by immunoSEQ multiplex PCR, yet TCRdb's version contains in-frame clones alone and is incomplete. The sample lists approximately 110,000 clones; around 63% were seen once. Everyone who donated was a healthy bone marrow donor. Sequenced: PBMCs. The origin of this receptor is a man aged 30-40 years in good health and CMV-seronegative. This chain uses TRBV4-2 with TRBJ2-7; 13 bases are shared with TRBD2. CDR3 sequence reads: CASRAGLAGVNEQYF. The CDR3 nucleotides read TGTGCCAGCAGAGCAGGACTAGCGGGAGTAAACGAGCAGTACTTC.